This T cell receptor beta chain stems from a study of cytomegalovirus exposure and HLA in healthy donors. Amplification used 60 Vbeta primers and 13 Jbeta primers. Sequencing was performed with immunoSEQ multiplex PCR; in TCRdb, only in-frame clones are kept and a portion is missing. Among over 150,000 clones listed, over 75% were seen once. V was cut by 6 bases and J by 2 bases, with 17 bases left in between. This CDR3 contains 15 residues. The germline V gene has CDR1 MNHEY and CDR2 SVGAGI. Every donor was a healthy person donating bone marrow. The origin of this receptor is a woman in her thirties in good health and CMV-seronegative. Specimen: PBMCs. The rearrangement joins TRBV6-5 to TRBJ2-7; TRBD1 is a possible D gene (6 bases). The CDR3 protein is CASSSRTADPYEQYF. In nucleotides, the CDR3 is TGTGCCAGCAGCTCTCGGACAGCCGACCCCTACGAGCAGTACTTC.